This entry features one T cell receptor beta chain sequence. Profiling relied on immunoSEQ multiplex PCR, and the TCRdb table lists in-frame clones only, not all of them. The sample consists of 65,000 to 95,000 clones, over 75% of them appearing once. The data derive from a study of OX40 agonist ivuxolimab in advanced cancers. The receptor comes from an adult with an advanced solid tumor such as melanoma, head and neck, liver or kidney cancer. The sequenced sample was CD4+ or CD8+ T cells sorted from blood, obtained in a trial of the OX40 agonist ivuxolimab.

The CDR3 DNA reads TGTGCCAGGACTAGCCTTAGTTACGAGCAGTACTTC. Protein sequence: CARTSLSYEQYF. The chain recombines TRBV28 with TRBJ2-7; 7 nucleotides line up with TRBD2. CDR1 and CDR2 from the germline V gene are MDHEN and SYDVKM. The V gene end was trimmed by 9 bases and the J gene end by 4 bases; junction bases not matched to a gene: 6. This CDR3 has 12 amino acids.